The 25 T cell receptor beta chains below come from one sample, sequenced in a study of T cells in Graves' hyperthyroidism and ophthalmopathy. The investigators amplified TCR beta CDR3 regions from RNA transcripts. During a first-round RT-PCR of the TCR CDR3, the HTBI primer set was used. TCRdb ran MiXCR on the multiplex PCR reads and lists one entry per CDR3 protein. The repertoire holds roughly 250,000 distinct CDR3 sequences, with over 15% as singletons. Material: blood. These receptors were collected from a woman aged 18-30 years with Graves' ophthalmopathy.

This clonotype was seen many times. This chain uses TRBV29-1 with TRBJ2-7; D perhaps matches TRBD1 (6 bases). The germline CDR1 and CDR2 sequences are SQVTM and ANQGSEA. The CDR3 length is 12 residues. The CDR3 bases are TGCAACGTACAGGGTCGGACCTACGAGCAGTACTTC. Protein sequence: CNVQGRTYEQYF.

This clonotype was counted many times. The CDR3 reads CASSYWAPGTDTQYF. The DNA for the CDR3 is TGTGCCAGCAGTTATTGGGCTCCAGGCACAGATACGCAGTATTTT. The V gene is TRBV27, the J gene TRBJ2-3; D unclear. Trimming took 4 bases from V and 1 from J, leaving 12 bases between them. Germline CDR1 MNHEY, CDR2 SMNVEV (reference sequence). CDR3 length: 15 amino acids.

This clonotype was detected ten times or more. This rearrangement joins TRBV12-3 or TRBV12-4 to TRBJ1-2; D not resolved. The CDR3 is 17 residues long. The V gene lost 0 bases and the J gene lost 0 bases, with 14 bases spanning the gap. CDR3 DNA sequence: TGTGCCAGCAGTTTAGCCCACCCAGCGGGGACTAACTATGGCTACACCTTC. Protein sequence: CASSLAHPAGTNYGYTF.

This clonotype was counted ten times or more. CDR3 DNA sequence: TGTGCCAGCAGCGTAGAGCTGACACTTCAAGAGACCCAGTACTTC. Its translation is CASSVELTLQETQYF. The chain is built from TRBV9 and TRBJ2-5; D is uncertain. Germline values: CDR1 SGDLS, CDR2 YYNGEE. The V end was cut by 0 bases, the J end by 2 bases, with 11 bases between. The CDR3 sequence is 15 residues long.

This clonotype was found many times. The chain employs TRBV18 and TRBJ2-6; TRBD1 might be the D (6 bases). This CDR3 has 17 residues. Trimming took 2 bases from V and 6 from J, leaving 17 bases between them. Germline V lookup: CDR1 KGHSH, CDR2 LQKENI. This CDR3 reads CASSPGQGSLVANVLTF. The DNA for the CDR3 is TGTGCCAGCTCACCAGGCCAGGGGAGTTTGGTGGCCAACGTCCTGACTTTC.

This clonotype was seen ten or more times. The rearrangement links TRBV20-1 to TRBJ1-5; 9 bases map to TRBD1. The trim removed 6 bases at V and 1 base at J, leaving 7 bases unmatched. Germline CDR1 and CDR2: DFQATT and SNEGSKA (reference sequence). This CDR3 has 15 residues. The CDR3 nucleotides are TGCAGTGCCCTTTCCGGGACAGGGAGCAATCAGCCCCAGCATTTT. This gives the protein CSALSGTGSNQPQHF.

Points on this clonotype: An end of the junction does not agree with germline; a read error may underlie this. The V call is TRBV20-1, the J call TRBJ2-3; 8 bases align to TRBD2. Looked up from germline, CDR1 is DFQATT and CDR2 is SNEGSKA (reference sequence). The CDR3 has 17 amino acids. The CDR3 loop is CSARRSGGRRSTDTQYF. CDR3 nucleotide sequence: TGCAGCGCTAGGCGGAGCGGGGGTCGCCGTAGCACAGATACGCAGTATTTT.

This clonotype was picked up many times. The genes are TRBV20-1 and TRBJ2-7; perhaps TRBD2 as D (5 bases). CDR3 length: 13 amino acids. With 4 bases removed from V and 6 bases from J, the gap between germline ends came to 16 bases. CDR1 and CDR2 (germline): DFQATT, SNEGSKA (reference sequence). CDR3 protein: CSATAWRLSEQYF. For the CDR3, the DNA is TGCAGTGCTACTGCTTGGAGACTAAGCGAGCAGTACTTC.

At least ten counts were recorded for this clonotype. The chain couples TRBV18 to TRBJ1-1; weak D call: TRBD1 (6 bases). Germline V gives CDR1 KGHSH, CDR2 LQKENI. Trimming stripped 5 bases from V and 1 base from J, with 11 bases between. The CDR3 totals 14 residues. CDR3 DNA: TGTGCCAGCTCATTAGGACAGACGAACACTGAAGCTTTCTTT. Protein product: CASSLGQTNTEAFF. The whole variable domain, filled in from reference TRBV18 and TRBJ1-1, reads NAGVMQNPRHLVRRRGQEARLRCSPMKGHSHVYWYRQLPEEGLKFMVYLQKENIIDESGMPKERFSAEFPKEGPSILRIQQVVRGDSAAYFCASSLGQTNTEAFFGQGTRLTVV.

In its sample, this clonotype was seen many times. J is TRBJ1-2 and V is TRBV7-9; D remains ambiguous. Between the trimmed V and J ends, which lost 3 bases and 3 bases, there was a span of 11 bases. The CDR3 has 14 residues. Germline CDR1 reads SEHNR; CDR2 reads FQNEAQ (reference sequence). This CDR3 is CASSFSQEDYGYTF. The CDR3, as DNA: TGTGCCAGCAGCTTTTCGCAGGAGGACTATGGCTACACCTTC.

This clonotype was counted many times. The V gene is TRBV12-3 or TRBV12-4, the J gene TRBJ1-5; unclear D gene. CDR3 size: 12 residues. Trimming removed 5 bases from V and 6 bases from J, with 8 bases in between. The CDR3 loop reads CASSVPPQPQHF. CDR3 in DNA: TGTGCCAGCAGTGTACCCCCTCAGCCCCAGCATTTT.

This clonotype was recorded many times. V usage is TRBV6-2 or TRBV6-3 and J usage is TRBJ2-1; 9 nucleotides align to TRBD2. Trimming cost V 2 bases and J 4 bases; bases outside gene matches: 6. The CDR3 covers 16 residues. Germline V gene lookup returns CDR1 MNHEY and CDR2 SVGEGT. The CDR3 sequence: CASSYVRGGDYNEQFF. CDR3 bases: TGTGCCAGCAGTTACGTGCGGGGGGGGGATTACAATGAGCAGTTCTTC.

Many counts were recorded for this clonotype. V gene TRBV11-2 combines with J gene TRBJ2-2; D could derive from TRBD1 or TRBD2 (6 bases each). Trimming removed 4 bases at V and 3 bases at J, with 18 bases between. CDR1 SGHAT and CDR2 FQNNGV come from the germline V gene. The CDR3 spans 17 residues. CDR3 protein: CASSSPRQGRYTGELFF. In DNA form, the CDR3 reads TGTGCCAGCAGCTCCCCAAGGCAGGGGAGGTACACCGGGGAGCTGTTTTTT.

This clonotype was detected a few times. J is TRBJ2-2 and V is TRBV4-1, with TRBD2 matching over 12 bases. Trimming cost V 3 bases and J 2 bases; bases outside gene matches: 4. The length of the CDR3 is 17 residues. CDR1 and CDR2 from the germline V gene are MGHRA and YSYEKL. The CDR3 loop reads CASSHGLAGQNTGELFF. In nucleotides, the CDR3 is TGCGCCAGCAGCCACGGACTAGCGGGGCAAAACACCGGGGAGCTGTTTTTT.

V is TRBV19 and J is TRBJ2-7, with 9 bases fitting TRBD1. The germline V gene encodes CDR1 LNHDA and CDR2 SQIVND (reference sequence). Trimming at V came to 4 bases and at J to 2 bases, leaving 6 bases not matched to a gene. This CDR3 contains 15 residues. In nucleotides, the CDR3 is TGTGCCAGTAGTAAAGGGACAGGGAGCCCCTACGAGCAGTACTTC. Translation: CASSKGTGSPYEQYF.

This clonotype has ten or more counts. The CDR3 loop is CAWGDDVSEQYF. The CDR3 DNA follows: TGTGCCTGGGGGGACGACGTATCCGAGCAGTACTTC. This chain links TRBV30 with TRBJ2-7, with D perhaps TRBD1 or TRBD2 (5 bases each). This CDR3 is 12 amino acids long. CDR1 is GTSNPN, CDR2 SVGIG, per germline (reference sequence). V dropped 5 bases and J dropped 6 bases, with 14 bases sitting between them.

This clonotype turned up a few times. V and J are TRBV28 and TRBJ1-5; D remains ambiguous. The CDR3 extends over 14 amino acids. The germline V and J ends were trimmed by 1 base and 6 bases, with 10 bases remaining between them. The germline gives CDR1 MDHEN, CDR2 SYDVKM. The CDR3 loop reads CASSLFPYGQPQHF. CDR3 DNA: TGTGCCAGCAGTTTATTTCCTTACGGTCAGCCCCAGCATTTT.

The rearrangement uses TRBV7-9 and TRBJ2-1; 11 nucleotides line up with TRBD2. After removal of 5 bases from V and 7 bases from J, the junction contained 10 bases not matched to a gene. This CDR3 comprises 16 residues. Germline V gene data show CDR1 as SEHNR and CDR2 as FQNEAQ (reference sequence). The DNA for the CDR3 is TGTGCCAGCAGCCACGGGGCTAGCGGGAGGCAGAATGAGCAGTTCTTC. It codes for CASSHGASGRQNEQFF.

In this sample, this clonotype turned up many times. This chain links TRBV5-6 with TRBJ2-3; TRBD2 matches 9 bases. Germline assignment: CDR1 SGHDT and CDR2 YYEEEE. V lost 0 bases, J lost 8 bases, and 10 bases stayed unmatched. This CDR3 contains 16 residues. The CDR3 loop is CASSLVTSGRTATQYF. Here the CDR3 DNA reads TGTGCCAGCAGCTTGGTAACGAGCGGGAGGACGGCTACGCAGTATTTT.

This clonotype showed up many times. The chain links TRBV29-1 to TRBJ2-3; 9 positions agree with TRBD2. V lost 1 base to trimming and J lost 3 bases; unmatched junction nucleotides: 2. The V gene's germline CDR1 is SQVTM and CDR2 ANQGSEA. This CDR3 contains 14 residues. The CDR3 DNA follows: TGCAGCGTTGAAGGGACTAGCGATACAGATACGCAGTATTTT. Translation gives CSVEGTSDTDTQYF.

The chain couples TRBV7-9 to TRBJ1-3; unclear D gene. The CDR3 runs to 16 residues. V shed 5 bases and J shed 4 bases, with 18 bases lying between them. CDR1 and CDR2 (germline): SEHNR, FQNEAQ (reference sequence). CDR3 residues: CASSPARAAEGNTIYF. The CDR3 nucleotides read TGTGCCAGCAGCCCAGCCCGTGCGGCAGAAGGAAACACCATATATTTT.

In its sample, this clonotype was seen many times. The rearrangement joins TRBV28 to TRBJ1-1, with D possibly being TRBD1 (5 bases). Germline V lookup: CDR1 MDHEN, CDR2 SYDVKM. This CDR3 has 16 residues. The germline V and J ends were trimmed by 5 bases and 0 bases, with 16 bases remaining between them. CDR3 DNA: TGTGCCAGCAGTCCTTTTATGGGACCCCTGAACACTGAAGCTTTCTTT. It encodes CASSPFMGPLNTEAFF.

Ten or more counts support this clonotype. The V and J genes are TRBV20-1 and TRBJ2-5, with 11 bases fitting TRBD2. The CDR3 has 15 residues. V was pared by 5 bases and J by 4 bases, with 9 bases of the junction left unmatched. Germline assignment: CDR1 DFQATT and CDR2 SNEGSKA (reference sequence). The CDR3 nucleotides read TGCAGTGCTTCGGGGGCTAGCGGGGGGAGAGAGACCCAGTACTTC. Amino acid sequence: CSASGASGGRETQYF.

This chain uses TRBV7-3 with TRBJ2-1; TRBD2 aligns across 9 bases. CDR1 is SGHTA and CDR2 is FQGTGA in the germline V gene. CDR3 size: 15 residues. V lost 2 bases to trimming and J lost 6 bases; unmatched junction nucleotides: 5. The CDR3 bases are TGTGCCAGCAGCTTAGCGGGGGGGGCATCCAATGAGCAGTTCTTC. Translating it yields CASSLAGGASNEQFF.

This clonotype was seen many times. This rearrangement joins TRBV15 to TRBJ1-5; 7 bases map to TRBD1. The CDR3 spans 15 residues. J was trimmed by 6 bases and V by 5 bases; bases with no gene match: 10. The germline V gene encodes CDR1 LNHNV and CDR2 YYDKDF (reference sequence). CDR3 region: CATSSRQGVSQPQHF. The CDR3 DNA reads as TGTGCCACCAGCTCCAGACAGGGTGTGAGTCAGCCCCAGCATTTT.